Listed below are T cell receptor beta chains from one sample, sequenced in a study of CXCR3-negative and CXCR3-positive naive CD8 T cells. For each CDR3 protein, TCRdb gives one entry from its re-call of the 5' RACE reads, without DNA. Its clone listing holds some 25,000 distinct CDR3 sequences. Material for sequencing was naive CXCR3- CD8+ T cells from blood. These receptors all stem from a human donor in good health. Some clones in this sample may be carry-over from other donors' samples. CDR3s include the opening cysteine and the closing phenylalanine or tryptophan.

v_gene	j_gene	CDR3aa
TRBV29-1	TRBJ2-1	CSVAQGREQFF
TRBV10-3	TRBJ2-5	CAISADRPQETQYF
TRBV6-5	TRBJ1-1	CASRGGAAEAFF
TRBV6-5	TRBJ2-1	CASSYSKLLEQFF
TRBV29-1	TRBJ2-3	CSVEGQGAWGTQYF
TRBV13	TRBJ2-7	CASSLAGWSSEQYF
TRBV20-1	TRBJ1-1	CSASESLTGYYTEAFF
TRBV7-2	TRBJ2-7	CASSVVTGGHEQYF
TRBV18	TRBJ1-3	CASSYEGNTIYF
TRBV15	TRBJ2-3	CATSRAGQGETDTQYF
TRBV5-6	TRBJ1-2	CASSFGPGEGYGYTF
TRBV20-1	TRBJ2-1	CSARDGGVEVNEQFF
TRBV14	TRBJ1-1	CASSHLPGRDRVGSTEAFF
TRBV28	TRBJ1-5	CASTDRTNQPQHF
TRBV14	TRBJ2-4	CASSQATGLAKNIQYF
TRBV5-5	TRBJ2-2	CASSWPGANTGELFF
TRBV29-1	TRBJ2-7	CSAFETGSYEQYF